These 24 T cell receptor beta chains were sequenced from one sample in a study of technical replicates of blood from several donors. The protocol was immunoSEQ multiplex PCR, while the TCRdb copy is restricted to in-frame clones and leaves out a portion. The sample shows about 61,000 clones, over 75% of them seen only once. The material sequenced was PBMCs. These TCRs come from a human donor in good health. Some clones in this sample may be carry-over from other donors' samples.

This chain uses TRBV7-9 with TRBJ2-1, with 9 bases lining up with TRBD1. V was clipped by 6 bases and J by 8 bases; unmatched bases: 8. Germline-derived CDR1 and CDR2 are SEHNR and FQNEAQ (reference sequence). This CDR3 contains 14 residues. CDR3 nucleotide sequence: TGTGCCAGCAGGTCGGGGACAGGGCTCGATGAGCAGTTCTTC. It translates to CASRSGTGLDEQFF. Full variable domain (rest looked up from reference TRBV7-9 and TRBJ2-1): DTGVSQNPRHKITKRGQNVTFRCDPISEHNRLYWYRQTLGQGPEFLTYFQNEAQLEKSRLLSDRFSAERPKGSFSTLEIQRTEQGDSAMYLCASRSGTGLDEQFFGPGTRLTVL.

This chain connects TRBV5-4 to TRBJ2-5, with D possibly TRBD2 on 5 matching bases. Germline CDR1 and CDR2: SGHNT and YYREEE (reference sequence). This CDR3 has 14 residues. V was shortened by 4 bases and J by 5 bases, with 15 bases between the two germline ends. CDR3 nucleotides: TGTGCCAGCAGCGAACACACCAAGCGGGAGACCCAGTACTTC. Translated: CASSEHTKRETQYF.

The chain employs TRBV10-3 and TRBJ2-7, with 9 bases lining up with TRBD2. This CDR3 contains 14 residues. Looked up from germline, CDR1 is ENHRY and CDR2 is SYGVKD. Trimming removed 8 bases from V and 2 bases from J; junction bases left unmatched: 7. The CDR3: CAIGTAGGTYEQYF. The CDR3, as DNA: TGTGCCATCGGTACAGCGGGGGGAACCTACGAGCAGTACTTC.

The rearrangement joins TRBV13 to TRBJ2-5; 9 nucleotides align to TRBD1. CDR1 PRHDT and CDR2 FYEKMQ come from the germline V gene (reference sequence). CDR3 length equals 16 residues. Trimming cost V 3 bases and J 8 bases; bases outside gene matches: 13. The chain's CDR3 is CASSFRQTRTGATQYF. In DNA form, the CDR3 reads TGTGCCAGCAGCTTTAGGCAGACAAGGACAGGGGCCACCCAGTACTTC.

V gene TRBV12-5 combines with J gene TRBJ1-2; 7 bases are shared with TRBD1. V shed 0 bases and J 5 bases; nucleotides not matched to a gene: 3. This CDR3 is 14 amino acids long. In germline, CDR1 is LGHNT, CDR2 FRNRAP. CDR3 sequence: CASGLVPTGYGYTF. For the CDR3, the DNA is TGTGCTAGTGGTTTGGTACCGACAGGGTATGGCTACACCTTC.

V and J are TRBV7-9 and TRBJ2-5, with D unresolved. The CDR3 totals 12 residues. CDR1 is SEHNR and CDR2 is FQNEAQ in the germline V gene (reference sequence). V was pared by 5 bases and J by 5 bases, with 9 bases between. This CDR3 is CASSRPVETQYF. CDR3 coding DNA: TGTGCCAGCAGCCGCCCGGTGGAGACCCAGTACTTC.

This rearrangement joins TRBV6-6 to TRBJ2-7, with a possible D match to TRBD1 (6 bases). This CDR3 is built from 13 residues. Trimming took 8 bases from V and 2 from J, leaving 13 bases between them. Germline V gene sequence: CDR1 MNHNY, CDR2 SVGAGI (reference sequence). In DNA form, the CDR3 reads TGTGCCAGCGCTAGGACAGTGACCTACGAGCAGTACTTC. Encoded protein: CASARTVTYEQYF.

This sequence joins TRBV2 and TRBJ2-7; 7 bases are shared with TRBD2. Trimming at V came to 7 bases and at J to 4 bases, leaving 10 bases not matched to a gene. CDR3 length: 14 amino acids. The germline V gene has CDR1 SNHLY and CDR2 FYNNEI. CDR3 nucleotides: TGTGCCAGCATATTAACTAGCGCCACTTACGAGCAGTACTTC. Its translation is CASILTSATYEQYF.

The genes are TRBV6-5 and TRBJ2-7; TRBD2 agrees at 10 bases. V was pared by 6 bases and J by 1 base, with 3 bases of the junction left unmatched. The CDR3 is made up of 14 amino acids. Germline values: CDR1 MNHEY, CDR2 SVGAGI. The CDR3 loop reads CASRRAGGSYEQYF. CDR3 nucleotide sequence: TGTGCCAGCAGGAGAGCGGGAGGGTCCTACGAGCAGTACTTC.

The chain links TRBV19 to TRBJ2-1, with TRBD2 matching 15 bases. CDR1 and CDR2 from the germline V gene are LNHDA and SQIVND (reference sequence). The V segment lost 8 bases and the J segment 7 bases; nucleotides outside the gene matches: 6. There are 15 residues in the CDR3. For the CDR3, the DNA is TGTGCCAGTGGACTAGCGGGAGGGCCAATGAATGAGCAGTTCTTC. Translation gives CASGLAGGPMNEQFF.

This clone has a single count. The gene calls are TRBV5-1 and TRBJ1-2; D gene uncertain. Trimming took off 0 bases at V and 0 bases at J, with 12 bases between the two ends. The V gene's germline CDR1 is SGHRS and CDR2 YFSETQ. The CDR3 is 16 residues long. CDR3 loop: CASSLAERIPNYGYTF. Here the CDR3 DNA reads TGCGCCAGCAGCTTGGCCGAGAGGATTCCTAACTATGGCTACACCTTC.

The rearrangement links TRBV6-6 to TRBJ2-1, with 10 bases identical to TRBD1. V was clipped by 5 bases and J by 2 bases; unmatched bases: 6. This CDR3 contains 16 residues. CDR1 MNHNY and CDR2 SVGAGI come from the germline V gene (reference sequence). The CDR3 DNA follows: TGTGCCAGCAGTCAGCCCGGACAGGGGGCCTACAATGAGCAGTTCTTC. Translating it yields CASSQPGQGAYNEQFF.

This sequence joins TRBV23-1 and TRBJ1-6, with 7 bases identical to TRBD1. TRBV23-1 is designated an ORF whose function remains uncertain. The CDR3 sequence is 16 residues long. Losses at the gene ends were 6 bases for V and 10 bases for J; bases not matched to a gene: 15. The CDR3 DNA is TGCGCCAGCAGCCCAAAAACGACAGGGTTAGGATCACCCCTCCACTTT. This gives the protein CASSPKTTGLGSPLHF.

This chain uses TRBV4-2 with TRBJ2-3, with TRBD2 identical over 7 bases. CDR1 and CDR2 (germline): LGHNA, YNFKEQ. Trimming removed 0 bases from V and 5 bases from J; junction bases left unmatched: 8. The CDR3 has 16 residues. The DNA for the CDR3 is TGTGCCAGCAGCCAAGATAAAGGCGGGGGTGTAGATACGCAGTATTTT. This sequence encodes CASSQDKGGGVDTQYF.

This sequence joins TRBV2 and TRBJ1-6; D uncertain. CDR3 length: 15 amino acids. CDR1 is SNHLY and CDR2 is FYNNEI in the germline V gene. V gave up 4 bases and J gave up 0 bases, with 7 bases separating them. The CDR3 loop is CASSVASSYNSPLHF. Written as DNA, the CDR3 is TGTGCCAGCAGTGTAGCGAGCTCCTATAATTCACCCCTCCACTTT.

J is TRBJ1-3 and V is TRBV23-1; no clear D. TRBV23-1 is an open reading frame, and its role is uncertain. The CDR3 is 15 residues long. V lost 1 base, J lost 0 bases, and 7 bases lay in between. In DNA, the CDR3 is TGCGCCAGCAGTCAATGGAGACTCTCTGGAAACACCATATATTTT. Protein: CASSQWRLSGNTIYF.

The chain couples TRBV6-5 to TRBJ1-4; no definite D call. The germline V gene encodes CDR1 MNHEY and CDR2 SVGAGI. This CDR3 comprises 12 residues. V lost 7 bases and J lost 7, with 10 bases in between. CDR3 residues: CASKRVGEKLFF. CDR3 bases: TGTGCCAGCAAAAGAGTTGGTGAAAAACTGTTTTTT.

The V gene is TRBV18, the J gene TRBJ1-2; no firm D call. Trimming took 4 bases from V and 4 from J, leaving 13 bases between them. CDR1 KGHSH and CDR2 LQKENI come from the germline V gene. This CDR3 contains 14 residues. For the CDR3, the DNA is TGTGCCAGCTCACTAGACCTCGAGGTCTATGGCTACACCTTC. Translation: CASSLDLEVYGYTF.

The chain carries TRBV18 and TRBJ2-5; D is unresolved. The CDR3 covers 13 residues. The germline gives CDR1 KGHSH, CDR2 LQKENI. Trimming cost V 4 bases and J 1 base, with 7 bases left between them. The CDR3, as DNA: TGTGCCAGCTCACTTGACACCCAAGAGACCCAGTACTTC. Amino acid sequence: CASSLDTQETQYF.

V and J are TRBV19 and TRBJ2-2, with D perhaps TRBD2 (6 bases). Trimming left V 5 bases short and J 7 bases short, with 14 bases between. The CDR3 contains 14 residues. Germline values: CDR1 LNHDA, CDR2 SQIVND (reference sequence). The CDR3: CASSFASAGGELFF. CDR3 sequence (DNA): TGTGCCAGTAGTTTCGCTAGCGCAGGCGGGGAGCTGTTTTTT.

The rearrangement joins TRBV7-9 to TRBJ2-5, with 7 bases fitting TRBD1. Trimming removed 5 bases from V and 5 bases from J; junction bases left unmatched: 5. Germline V lookup: CDR1 SEHNR, CDR2 FQNEAQ (reference sequence). The CDR3 is 13 amino acids. The CDR3 nucleotides are TGTGCCAGCAGCGACAGGGTTGTCGAGACCCAGTACTTC. Its protein is CASSDRVVETQYF.

The chain uses TRBV9 and TRBJ2-5; TRBD2 aligns across 7 bases. CDR3 length equals 19 residues. Losses at the gene ends were 3 bases for V and 1 base for J; bases not matched to a gene: 18. Germline V gives CDR1 SGDLS, CDR2 YYNGEE. The CDR3 loop reads CASSAQLGGAGAIQETQYF. CDR3 DNA: TGTGCCAGCAGCGCCCAACTGGGGGGTGCGGGAGCGATCCAAGAGACCCAGTACTTC.

The genes are TRBV29-1 and TRBJ1-1, with D uncertain. V was trimmed by 7 bases and J by 1 base, leaving 10 bases between them. Looked up from germline, CDR1 is SQVTM and CDR2 is ANQGSEA. The CDR3 has 12 residues. As DNA, the CDR3 is TGCAGCGCCGATCGGGGGAACACTGAAGCTTTCTTT. As protein: CSADRGNTEAFF.

The rearrangement links TRBV5-3 to TRBJ1-5, with TRBD1 identical over 8 bases. TRBV5-3 is marked as an open reading frame, function uncertain. This CDR3 contains 13 residues. V shed 9 bases, J shed 7 bases, and the junction held 9 bases outside the gene matches. The CDR3 sequence is CANPGQGRQPQHF. The DNA for the CDR3 is TGTGCCAACCCCGGACAGGGCAGGCAGCCCCAGCATTTT.